Sequencing of this T cell receptor (beta chain) was carried out in a study of cytomegalovirus exposure and HLA in healthy donors (dated by TCRdb to 2016 to 2017). A note on the overall study: In an earlier analysis of about 560 of the donors, about 260 Gb of sequence data and approximately 100 million unique TCR beta sequences from 180 million or so T cells were reported. Approximately 330 gigabases of sequencing data and 91 million or so unique TCR sequences made up an early release that covered over 550 HLA-typed donors. The genetic ancestry cluster associated with self-reported Caucasian donors included 81% of the 300 to 450 genotyped donors. The study aimed to test whether signatures of past pathogen exposure could be identified by cataloging public T cell receptors. The T cell repertoires of 666 subjects were profiled by immunosequencing and related to cytomegalovirus serostatus. In addition to the first cohort of around 670 subjects, a separate validation cohort of 130 or so different subjects was used. The study combined high-throughput TCR immunosequencing, statistical association of individual TCRs with disease status, and machine learning to predict cytomegalovirus infection status. A later analysis re-examined previously published TCR beta repertoires from roughly 650 donors and added high-resolution HLA genotyping to investigate patterns of TCR occurrence. Rather than drawing on any new phenotypic data, the later analysis identified candidate immune exposures from TCR beta sequences and the way those sequences occurred across donors. To decide whether each TCR beta V gene segment behaved as functional or pseudogenic, an earlier analysis of some 600 of the donors relied on high-throughput TCR beta sequencing. Donor age, sex, ethnicity and CMV serostatus were compiled together with the repertoire data. A later genetic analysis used genome-wide SNP genotypes for about 65% of the roughly 700 donors, treating that subset as a discovery cohort. All discovery cohort repertoires had been generated using a single sequencing platform. Class I and class II HLA loci were covered by the typing at four-digit resolution. The number of typed donors differed by locus: about 629-640 for A, B, C, DRB1 and DQB1; 500 to 550 for DQA1; around 610 for DPA1; and about 450 for DPB1. Roughly 5 DR-DQ haplotypes were treated as single units for association and clustering because of strong linkage in the cohort. Among about 400 genotyped donors of the cohort, an average of about 220,000 unique TCR beta nucleotide sequences was sequenced per donor, of which about 18% were non-productive.

Concerning this clone: What antigen it recognizes has not been identified. No clone much larger than this one lies a single base away; base qualities are absent.

The paper as a whole reports these results and caveats: A later analysis found that most CMV-associated TCR beta chains appeared HLA-restricted, with HLA associations seemingly driven largely by CMV exposure. The authors suggested that the approach could potentially be generalized to other disease states and immunological phenotypes. CMV serostatus was the only immune exposure information available for the cohort. A further reported finding was that TCR beta sequences accurately predicted the HLA-A and HLA-B alleles for most subjects in the first cohort. Presence/absence analyses assumed roughly uniform sequencing depth across donors, an assumption that may not hold. Linkage disequilibrium might explain the correlated functional status among segregating V segments, but an unknown experimental factor could not be excluded. A later genetic analysis reported fewer N-insertions in productive TCRs among donors in an Asian-associated ancestry cluster than the roughly 700-donor mean. A later analysis associated around 16,000 TCR beta sequences with specific HLA alleles at a false discovery rate of 0.05. Strong co-occurrence of HLA alleles, especially DR and DQ, made assigning TCR associations to individual alleles difficult. Because counts were too low, more than 15 rarely observed V segments, including chromosome 9 orphons, were left out of the earlier analysis of 587 of the donors. Three of the identified cytomegalovirus-associated TCR beta chains were confirmed in vitro to be specific for cytomegalovirus antigens. In a later analysis, the rate of TCR association differed among HLA loci, with DRB1 alleles having the most associated TCRs and HLA-C alleles having the fewest. Because HLA typing was missing for some donors at each locus, association tests included only the typed subset. The sequencing pipeline was judged likely to have produced a cluster of highly shared sequence variants as a technical artifact. Compared with equally common non-associated chains, HLA-associated TCR beta chains in a later analysis were more clonally expanded and had lower generation probabilities. Several of the top co-occurrence clusters appeared to be linked to parvovirus B19, influenza, CMV and Epstein-Barr virus, according to a later analysis. The 87-base-pair reads could not distinguish some IMGT-functional V segments, including TRBV6-2 and TRBV6-3, so those segments were excluded. V-gene and J-gene trimming of TCR beta chains was associated with a missense DCLRE1C variant in a later genetic analysis, and the association was replicated in an independent cohort. Only TCR beta chains were sequenced in this cohort, and the absence of alpha or paired-chain data limited detectable features. In an earlier analysis of several hundred of the donors, most TCR beta V segments were observed in productive rearrangements about 90% or about 30% of the time, broadly matching IMGT annotations. Cytomegalovirus status was reported to be diagnosed by the classifier with high specificity and sensitivity in both the original and validation cohorts. A total of 164 TCR beta chains were listed by the study as associated with cytomegalovirus. Across donors, most TCR sequences were observed very rarely, whereas some public TCRs were present in many individuals.

In total, more than 500 healthy bone marrow donors made up the cohort. At the time of sampling, every cohort member was nominally healthy, though immune exposures that went unrecorded were likely present. The donor tested CMV seronegative, placing the donor among the 350 or so seronegative members of the cohort. Each donor provided a peripheral blood sample, and peripheral blood mononuclear cells were used for TCR beta sequencing. Genomic DNA extraction from the blood cell samples was performed with the Qiagen DNeasy Blood Extraction Kit. Libraries were made using the immunoSEQ multiplex PCR assay. For the multiplex PCR, a mixture combining 60 forward primers for TCR Vbeta segments and 13 reverse primers for TCR Jbeta segments was used. The CDR3 region of rearranged TCR beta genes was amplified from genomic DNA with a multiplex PCR assay. The amplified TCR beta libraries were sequenced on the Illumina HiSeq System as 87-base-pair reads. As for the authors' bioinformatics: Across the 500 to 700 repertoires, a later analysis counted tens of millions of unique TCR beta chains, some 11 million of which were shared by at least two donors. To remove PCR and sequencing errors, raw reads were error-corrected and collapsed into unique sequences using a nearest-neighbor algorithm that merged closely related sequences. CDR3 sequences were aligned to IMGT reference sequences to assign V, D and J gene segments. Each retained sequence needed at least a six-nucleotide match to both a V gene segment and a J gene segment. A rearrangement counted as productive if the CDR3 had no stop codons and remained in frame with V and J, and every other rearrangement counted as non-productive. Following IMGT convention, CDR3 was defined as the stretch from the second conserved V-encoded cysteine to the conserved J-encoded phenylalanine. In an earlier analysis of more than 550 of the donors, sequences lacking an unambiguous match to a single V gene segment were excluded. An earlier analysis of several hundred of the donors classified V segments as functional when productive rearrangements were above 56.7% and as segregating when the standard deviation between donors was above 5%. A statistical classification framework was built to diagnose cytomegalovirus status from the catalog of TCR beta chain sequences. In a later analysis, TCR nucleotide sequences were compared against IMGT/GENE-DB human TR gene sequences so that V and J genes could be assigned. A later analysis assigned CDR3 sequences and most-parsimonious VDJ recombination scenarios with the TCRdist pipeline. In a later analysis, every TCR beta chain was defined by the combination of its CDR3 amino acid sequence and its V-gene family, and reads without a unique V-gene family were dropped. As a way to deal with suspected cross-contamination and a sequencing artifact, a later analysis dropped more than 500 nucleotide sequences that were highly shared and had low generation probability. In a later analysis, a clonal expansion index was calculated for each public chain from normalized within-repertoire ranks of inferred template counts. In a later analysis, generation probabilities were computed with a VDJ recombination model fitted to out-of-frame rearrangements, and the resulting probabilities were checked against IGoR. Hypergeometric tests were used in a later analysis to score TCR-TCR, TCR-HLA and TCR-CMV co-occurrence, with a repertoire-size bias correction applied to the TCR pairs. In a later analysis, false discovery rates were estimated by permuting HLA or CMV assignments 20 times. In a later analysis, co-occurring TCRs were grouped using DBSCAN, and TCRdist sequence similarity was added for clustering within HLA-allele-positive subsets. Co-occurrence clustering excluded repertoires with fewer than 30,000 or more than 120,000 public chains, plus five with anomalous nucleotide sharing. Entries here come from immuneACCESS through TCRdb and include only in-frame sequences with V and J called. Some clones fail to appear in such tables; in the studies checked, an unresolved V gene covers under half of the shortfall, and the cause of the remainder is unknown. V, J and clone size are those of that table, while D and trimming were read from the DNA. For this sample there are about 110,000 clones; under 90% appear just once. Of the sample, roughly 2.6% is held by the ten largest clones.

Germline trimming: 6 bases from V, 7 bases from J; junction bases outside gene matches: 6. Based on the germline V gene, the CDR1 and CDR2 sequences are MDHEN and SYDVKM. From cysteine to phenylalanine, the CDR3 is 14 amino acids long. CDR3 DNA is the only sequence kept; it has 42 bases, read in frame from the first base. Sequencing input: PBMCs. The TCR originated in a woman aged 18-29 years in good health and CMV-seronegative. The chain uses TRBV28 and TRBJ1-5; a stretch of 10 junction bases matches TRBD1. CDR3 reads: CASSRDRGGQPQHF. The nucleotide sequence reads TGTGCCAGCAGCCGGGACAGGGGAGGACAGCCCCAGCATTTT.